This TCR beta chain was captured by sequencing in a study of T-cell memory formation after mild COVID-19. About the study: TCR clusters largely stayed donor specific.

In regard to this clonotype: Its matching antigen is unknown.

Broader study findings: Researchers report contracting CD4+ clones mostly in CM and EM, with CD8+ clones in EMRA.

One entry per CDR3 protein, called by TCRdb with MiXCR from the 5' RACE reads. The sample holds about half a million distinct CDR3 sequences, about 20% seen once. This CDR3 comprises 12 residues. V was clipped by 1 base and J by 4 bases, with 4 bases between them. The clonotype was recovered from an adult woman who had mild COVID-19 (a few samples of this study predate the infection). Cell type and time point are not known. This chain joins TRBV12-3 or TRBV12-4 and TRBJ1-2; unclear D gene. Sequencing was performed on PBMCs or a T cell subset sorted from them (not recorded which). In DNA form, the CDR3 reads TGTGCCAGCAGTTTAGACCTCTATGGCTACACCTTC. Encoded protein: CASSLDLYGYTF.